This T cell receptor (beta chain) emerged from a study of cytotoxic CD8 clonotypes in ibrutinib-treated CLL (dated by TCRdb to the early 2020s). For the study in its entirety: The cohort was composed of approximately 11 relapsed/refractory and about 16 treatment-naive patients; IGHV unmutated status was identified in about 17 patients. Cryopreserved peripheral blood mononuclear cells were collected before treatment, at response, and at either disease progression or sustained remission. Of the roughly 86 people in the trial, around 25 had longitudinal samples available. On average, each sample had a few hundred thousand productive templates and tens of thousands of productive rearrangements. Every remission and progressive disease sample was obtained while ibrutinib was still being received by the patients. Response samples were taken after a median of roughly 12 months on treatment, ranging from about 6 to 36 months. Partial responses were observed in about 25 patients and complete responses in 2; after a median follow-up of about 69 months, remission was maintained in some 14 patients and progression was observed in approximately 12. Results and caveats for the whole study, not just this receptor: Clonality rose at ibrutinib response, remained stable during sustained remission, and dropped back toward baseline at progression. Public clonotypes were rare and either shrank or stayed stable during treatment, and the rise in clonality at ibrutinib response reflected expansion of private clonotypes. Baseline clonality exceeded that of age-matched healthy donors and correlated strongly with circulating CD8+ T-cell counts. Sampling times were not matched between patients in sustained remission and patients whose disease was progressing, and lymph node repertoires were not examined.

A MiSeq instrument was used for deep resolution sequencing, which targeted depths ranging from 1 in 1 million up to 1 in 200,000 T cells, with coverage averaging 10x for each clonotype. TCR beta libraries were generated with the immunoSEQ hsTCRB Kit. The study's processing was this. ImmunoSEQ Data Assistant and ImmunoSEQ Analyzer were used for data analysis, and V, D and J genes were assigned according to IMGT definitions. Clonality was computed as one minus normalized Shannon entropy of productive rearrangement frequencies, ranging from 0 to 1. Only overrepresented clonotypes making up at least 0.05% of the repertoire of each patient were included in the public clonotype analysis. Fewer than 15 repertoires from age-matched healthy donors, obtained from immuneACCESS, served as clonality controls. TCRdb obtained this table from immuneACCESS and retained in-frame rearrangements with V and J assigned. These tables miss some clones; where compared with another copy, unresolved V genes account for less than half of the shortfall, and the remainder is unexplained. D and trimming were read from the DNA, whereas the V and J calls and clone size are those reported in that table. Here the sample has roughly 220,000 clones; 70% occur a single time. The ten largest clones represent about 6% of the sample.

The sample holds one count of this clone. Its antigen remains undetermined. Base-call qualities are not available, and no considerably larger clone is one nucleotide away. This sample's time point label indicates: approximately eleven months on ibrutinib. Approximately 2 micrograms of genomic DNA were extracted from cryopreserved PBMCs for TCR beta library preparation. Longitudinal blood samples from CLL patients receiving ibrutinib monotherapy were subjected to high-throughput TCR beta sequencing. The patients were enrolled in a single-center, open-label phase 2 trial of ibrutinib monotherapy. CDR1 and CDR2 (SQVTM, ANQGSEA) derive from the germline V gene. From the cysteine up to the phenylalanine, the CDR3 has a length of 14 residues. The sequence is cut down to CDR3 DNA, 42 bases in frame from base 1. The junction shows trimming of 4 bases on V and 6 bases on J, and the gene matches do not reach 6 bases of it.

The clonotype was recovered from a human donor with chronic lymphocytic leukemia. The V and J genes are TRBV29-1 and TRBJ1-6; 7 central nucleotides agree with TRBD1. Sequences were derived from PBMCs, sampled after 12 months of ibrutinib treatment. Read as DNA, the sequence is TGCAGCGTTGCGACAGGGCTGGGTAATTCACCCCTCCACTTT. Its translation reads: CSVATGLGNSPLHF.